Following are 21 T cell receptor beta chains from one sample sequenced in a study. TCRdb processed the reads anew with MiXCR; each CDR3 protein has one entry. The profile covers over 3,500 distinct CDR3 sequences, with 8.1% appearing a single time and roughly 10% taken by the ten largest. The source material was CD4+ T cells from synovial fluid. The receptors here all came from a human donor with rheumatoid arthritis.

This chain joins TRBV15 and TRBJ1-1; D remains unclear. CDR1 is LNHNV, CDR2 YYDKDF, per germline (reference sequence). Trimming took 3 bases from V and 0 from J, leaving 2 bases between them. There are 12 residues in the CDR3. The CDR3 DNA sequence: TGTGCCACCAGCAGGATGAACACTGAAGCTTTCTTT. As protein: CATSRMNTEAFF.

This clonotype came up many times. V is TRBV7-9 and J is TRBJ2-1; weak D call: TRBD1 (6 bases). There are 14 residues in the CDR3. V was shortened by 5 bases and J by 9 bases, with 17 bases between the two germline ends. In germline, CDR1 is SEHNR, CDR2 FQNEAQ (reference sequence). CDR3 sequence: CASSADSLLSEQFF. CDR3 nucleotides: TGTGCCAGCAGCGCGGACAGTCTTCTCAGTGAGCAGTTCTTC.

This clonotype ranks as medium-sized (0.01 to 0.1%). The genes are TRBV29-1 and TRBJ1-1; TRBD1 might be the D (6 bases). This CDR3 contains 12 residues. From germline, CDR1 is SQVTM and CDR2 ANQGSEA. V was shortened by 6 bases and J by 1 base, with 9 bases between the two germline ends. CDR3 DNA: TGCAGCGTATTGGGACAGAACACTGAAGCTTTCTTT. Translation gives CSVLGQNTEAFF.

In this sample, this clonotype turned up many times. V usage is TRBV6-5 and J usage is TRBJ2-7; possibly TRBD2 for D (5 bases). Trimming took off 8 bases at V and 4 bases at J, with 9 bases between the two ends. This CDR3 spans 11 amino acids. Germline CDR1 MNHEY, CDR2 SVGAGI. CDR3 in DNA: TGTGCCAGCGGGGAGCTTTACGAGCAGTACTTC. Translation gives CASGELYEQYF.

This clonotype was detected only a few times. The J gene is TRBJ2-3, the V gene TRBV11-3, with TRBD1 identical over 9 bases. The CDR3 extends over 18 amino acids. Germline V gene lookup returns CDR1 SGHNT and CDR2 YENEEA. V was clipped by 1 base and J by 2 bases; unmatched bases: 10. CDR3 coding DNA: TGTGCCAGCAGCTTAGCATCGGGGACAGGGACTAACACAGATACGCAGTATTTT. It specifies CASSLASGTGTNTDTQYF.

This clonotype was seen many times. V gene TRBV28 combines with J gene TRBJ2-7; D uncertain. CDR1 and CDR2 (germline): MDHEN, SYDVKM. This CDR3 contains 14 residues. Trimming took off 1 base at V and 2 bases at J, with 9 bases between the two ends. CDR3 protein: CASSLYQGTYEQYF. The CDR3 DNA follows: TGTGCCAGCAGTTTATATCAAGGGACCTACGAGCAGTACTTC.

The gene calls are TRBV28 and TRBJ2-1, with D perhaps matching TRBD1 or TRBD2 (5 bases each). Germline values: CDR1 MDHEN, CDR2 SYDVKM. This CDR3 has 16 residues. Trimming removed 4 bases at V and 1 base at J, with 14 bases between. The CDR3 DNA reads TGTGCCAGCAGTTCCTGGGACGGATCGTCCTACAATGAGCAGTTCTTC. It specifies CASSSWDGSSYNEQFF.

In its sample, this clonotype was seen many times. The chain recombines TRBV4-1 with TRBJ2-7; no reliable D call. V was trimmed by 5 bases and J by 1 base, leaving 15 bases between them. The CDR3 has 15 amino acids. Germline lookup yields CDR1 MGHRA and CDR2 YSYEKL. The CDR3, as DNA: TGCGCCAGCAGCACTTGGCCCGGGTCGTCCTACGAGCAGTACTTC. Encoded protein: CASSTWPGSSYEQYF.

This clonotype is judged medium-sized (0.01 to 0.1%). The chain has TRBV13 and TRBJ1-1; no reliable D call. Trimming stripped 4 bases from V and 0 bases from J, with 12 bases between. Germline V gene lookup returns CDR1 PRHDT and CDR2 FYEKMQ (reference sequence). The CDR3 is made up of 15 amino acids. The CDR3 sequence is CASSYVTGLNTEAFF. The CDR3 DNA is TGTGCCAGCAGCTACGTGACCGGCCTGAACACTGAAGCTTTCTTT.

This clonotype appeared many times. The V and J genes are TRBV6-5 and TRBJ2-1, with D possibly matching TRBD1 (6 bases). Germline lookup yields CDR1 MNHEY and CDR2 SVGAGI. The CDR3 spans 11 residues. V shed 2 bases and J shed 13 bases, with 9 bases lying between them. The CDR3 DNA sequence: TGTGCCAGCAGTTACCAGGGGCGTCAGTTCTTC. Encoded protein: CASSYQGRQFF.

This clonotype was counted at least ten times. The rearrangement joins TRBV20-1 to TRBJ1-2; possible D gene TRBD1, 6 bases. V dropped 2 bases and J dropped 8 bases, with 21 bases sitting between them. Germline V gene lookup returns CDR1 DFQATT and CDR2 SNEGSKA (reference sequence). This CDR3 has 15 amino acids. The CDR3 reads CSARPTGTGVSGYTF. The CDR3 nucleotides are TGCAGTGCTAGACCAACAGGGACCGGCGTTTCGGGCTACACCTTC.

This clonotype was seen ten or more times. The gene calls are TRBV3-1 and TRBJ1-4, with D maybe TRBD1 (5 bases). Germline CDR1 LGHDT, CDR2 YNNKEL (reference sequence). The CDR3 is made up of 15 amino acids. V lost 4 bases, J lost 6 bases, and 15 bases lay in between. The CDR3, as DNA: TGTGCCAGCAGCCCGAGCCAGGGCGGTTATGAAAAACTGTTTTTT. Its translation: CASSPSQGGYEKLFF.

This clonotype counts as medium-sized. The CDR3 sequence is CASSPDGVGGREQFF. DNA for the CDR3: TGTGCCAGCAGCCCAGATGGAGTTGGCGGGAGGGAGCAGTTCTTC. The V gene is TRBV7-3, the J gene TRBJ2-1; 8 bases map to TRBD2. The CDR3 length is 15 residues. The V gene end was trimmed by 5 bases and the J gene end by 10 bases; junction bases not matched to a gene: 13. CDR1 is SGHTA, CDR2 FQGTGA, per germline. Using reference TRBV7-3 and TRBJ2-1 for the parts outside the CDR3, the full variable domain is GAGVSQTPSNKVTEKGKYVELRCDPISGHTALYWYRQSLGQGPEFLIYFQGTGAADDSGLPNDRFFAVRPEGSVSTLKIQRTERGDSAVYLCASSPDGVGGREQFFGPGTRLTVL.

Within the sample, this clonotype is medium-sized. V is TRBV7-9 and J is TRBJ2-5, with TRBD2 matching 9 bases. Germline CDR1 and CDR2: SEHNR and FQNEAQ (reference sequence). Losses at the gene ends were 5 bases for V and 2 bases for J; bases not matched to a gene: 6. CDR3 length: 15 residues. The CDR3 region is CASSPSGTVQETQYF. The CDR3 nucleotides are TGTGCCAGCAGCCCTAGCGGGACGGTACAAGAGACCCAGTACTTC.

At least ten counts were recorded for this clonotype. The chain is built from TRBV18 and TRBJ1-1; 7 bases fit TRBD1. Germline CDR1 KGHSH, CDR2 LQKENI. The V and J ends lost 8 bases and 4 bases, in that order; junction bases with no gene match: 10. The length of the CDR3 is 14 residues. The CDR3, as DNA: TGTGCCAGCCTCCAAACAGGGGTCGGCACTGAAGCTTTCTTT. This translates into CASLQTGVGTEAFF.

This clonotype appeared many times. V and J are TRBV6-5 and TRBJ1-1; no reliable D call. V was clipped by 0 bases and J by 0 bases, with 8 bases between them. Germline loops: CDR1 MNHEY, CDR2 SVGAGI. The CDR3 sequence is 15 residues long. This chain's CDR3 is CASSYSGAMNTEAFF. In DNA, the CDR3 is TGTGCCAGCAGTTACTCGGGAGCTATGAACACTGAAGCTTTCTTT.

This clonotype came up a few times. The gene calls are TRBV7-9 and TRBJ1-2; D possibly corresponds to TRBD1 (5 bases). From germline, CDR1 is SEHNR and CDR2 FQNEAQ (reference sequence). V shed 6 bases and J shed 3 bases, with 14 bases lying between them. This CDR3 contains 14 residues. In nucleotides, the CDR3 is TGTGCCAGCAGGAAGACAGAGGTGGACTATGGCTACACCTTC. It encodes CASRKTEVDYGYTF.

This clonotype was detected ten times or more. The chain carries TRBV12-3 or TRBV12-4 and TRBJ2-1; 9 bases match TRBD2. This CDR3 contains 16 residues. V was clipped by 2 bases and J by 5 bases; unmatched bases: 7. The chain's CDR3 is CASSLLRTSENNEQFF. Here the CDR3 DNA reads TGTGCCAGCAGTTTATTAAGGACTAGCGAAAACAATGAGCAGTTCTTC.

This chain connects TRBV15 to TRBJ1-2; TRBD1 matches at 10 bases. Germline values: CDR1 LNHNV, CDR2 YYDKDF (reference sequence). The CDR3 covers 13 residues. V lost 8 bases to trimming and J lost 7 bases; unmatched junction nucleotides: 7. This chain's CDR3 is CATGKGTGAGYTF. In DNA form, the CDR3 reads TGTGCCACCGGGAAAGGGACAGGGGCTGGCTACACCTTC.

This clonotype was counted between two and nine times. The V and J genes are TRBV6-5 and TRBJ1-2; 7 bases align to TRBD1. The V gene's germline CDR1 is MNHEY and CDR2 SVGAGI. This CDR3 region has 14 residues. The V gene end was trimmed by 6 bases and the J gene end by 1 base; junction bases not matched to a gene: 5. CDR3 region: CASRSGTDNYGYTF. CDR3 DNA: TGTGCCAGCAGATCCGGGACAGATAACTATGGCTACACCTTC.

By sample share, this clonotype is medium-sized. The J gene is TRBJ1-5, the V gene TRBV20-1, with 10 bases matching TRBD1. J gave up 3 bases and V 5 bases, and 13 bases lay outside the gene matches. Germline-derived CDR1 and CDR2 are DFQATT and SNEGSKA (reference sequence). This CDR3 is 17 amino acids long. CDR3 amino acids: CSAGTGDGMIVNQPQHF. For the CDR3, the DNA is TGCAGTGCTGGGACAGGGGATGGGATGATAGTCAATCAGCCCCAGCATTTT.